This T cell receptor beta chain emerged from a study of cytotoxic CD8 clonotypes in ibrutinib-treated CLL. Only in-frame clones appear in the TCRdb table, and some are missing; sequencing was by immunoSEQ multiplex PCR. The sample includes some 30,000 clones, 76% of them seen just once. The germline V gene has CDR1 SGHVS and CDR2 FQNEAQ. This CDR3 region has 14 residues. Between the trimmed V and J ends, which lost 1 base and 1 base, there was a span of 7 bases. The specimen comprised PBMCs, sampled after 36 months of ibrutinib treatment. This TCR was sampled from a human donor with chronic lymphocytic leukemia. The gene calls are TRBV7-8 and TRBJ1-1; D remains ambiguous. The CDR3, as DNA: TGTGCCAGCAGCTTAGGGACGGCGAACACTGAAGCTTTCTTT. Its protein is CASSLGTANTEAFF. The full variable domain, completed using reference TRBV7-8 and TRBJ1-1, is GAGVSQSPRYKVAKRGQDVALRCDPISGHVSLFWYQQALGQGPEFLTYFQNEAQLDKSGLPSDRFFAERPEGSVSTLKIQRTQQEDSAVYLCASSLGTANTEAFFGQGTRLTVV.